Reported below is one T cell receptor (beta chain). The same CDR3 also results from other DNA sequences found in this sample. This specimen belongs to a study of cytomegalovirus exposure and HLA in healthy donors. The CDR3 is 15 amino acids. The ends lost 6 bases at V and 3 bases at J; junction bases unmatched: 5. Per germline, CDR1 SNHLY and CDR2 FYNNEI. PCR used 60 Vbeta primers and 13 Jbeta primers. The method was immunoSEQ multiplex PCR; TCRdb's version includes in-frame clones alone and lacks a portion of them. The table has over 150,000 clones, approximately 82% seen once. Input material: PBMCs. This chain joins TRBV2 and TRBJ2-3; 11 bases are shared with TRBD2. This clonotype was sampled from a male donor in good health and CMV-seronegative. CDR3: CASSGASGGTDTQYF. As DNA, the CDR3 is TGTGCCAGCAGCGGGGCTAGCGGGGGGACAGATACGCAGTATTTT. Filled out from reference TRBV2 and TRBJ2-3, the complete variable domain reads EPEVTQTPSHQVTQMGQEVILRCVPISNHLYFYWYRQILGQKVEFLVSFYNNEISEKSEIFDDQFSVERPDGSNFTLKIRSTKLEDSAMYFCASSGASGGTDTQYFGPGTRLTVL.